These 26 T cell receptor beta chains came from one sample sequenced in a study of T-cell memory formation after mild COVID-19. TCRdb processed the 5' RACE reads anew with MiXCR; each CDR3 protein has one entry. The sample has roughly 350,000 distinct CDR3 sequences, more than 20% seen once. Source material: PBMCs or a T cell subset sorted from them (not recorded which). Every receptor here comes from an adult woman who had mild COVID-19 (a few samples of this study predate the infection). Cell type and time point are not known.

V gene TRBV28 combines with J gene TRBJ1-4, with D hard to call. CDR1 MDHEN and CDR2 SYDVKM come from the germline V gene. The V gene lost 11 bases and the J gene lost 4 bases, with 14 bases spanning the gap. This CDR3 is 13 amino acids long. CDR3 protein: CAAGMEVNEKLFF. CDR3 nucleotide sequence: TGTGCCGCGGGAATGGAGGTTAATGAAAAACTGTTTTTT.

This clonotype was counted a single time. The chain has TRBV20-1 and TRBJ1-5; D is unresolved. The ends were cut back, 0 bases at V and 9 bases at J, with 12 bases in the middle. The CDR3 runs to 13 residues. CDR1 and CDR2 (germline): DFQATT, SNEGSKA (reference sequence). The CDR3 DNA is TGCAGTGCTAGAGACCGGGAGGGTCGGCCCCAGCATTTT. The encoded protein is CSARDREGRPQHF.

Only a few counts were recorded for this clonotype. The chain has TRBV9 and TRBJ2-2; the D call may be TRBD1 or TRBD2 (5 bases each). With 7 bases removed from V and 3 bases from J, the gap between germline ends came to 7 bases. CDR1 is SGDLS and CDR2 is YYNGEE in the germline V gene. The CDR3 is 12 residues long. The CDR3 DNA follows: TGTGCCAGCCAGGGAGACACCGGGGAGCTGTTTTTT. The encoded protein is CASQGDTGELFF. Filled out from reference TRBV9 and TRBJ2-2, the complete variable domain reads DSGVTQTPKHLITATGQRVTLRCSPRSGDLSVYWYQQSLDQGLQFLIQYYNGEERAKGNILERFSAQQFPDLHSELNLSSLELGDSALYFCASQGDTGELFFGEGSRLTVL.

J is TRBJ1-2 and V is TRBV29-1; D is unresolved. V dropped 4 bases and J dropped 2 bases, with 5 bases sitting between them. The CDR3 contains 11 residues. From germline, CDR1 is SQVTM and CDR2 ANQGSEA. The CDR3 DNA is TGCAGCGTTGGACGGAACTATGGCTACACCTTC. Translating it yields CSVGRNYGYTF.

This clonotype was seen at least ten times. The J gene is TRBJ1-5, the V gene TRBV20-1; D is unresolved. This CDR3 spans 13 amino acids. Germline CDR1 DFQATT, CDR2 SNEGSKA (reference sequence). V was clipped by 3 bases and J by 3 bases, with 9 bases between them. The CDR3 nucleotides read TGCAGTGCTAGTGTCGTTATCAATCAGCCCCAGCATTTT. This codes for CSASVVINQPQHF.

This chain's CDR3 is CASSIGTSGRGYEQYF. CDR3 in DNA: TGTGCCAGTAGTATAGGGACTAGCGGGAGAGGATACGAGCAGTACTTC. V usage is TRBV19 and J usage is TRBJ2-7; 13 bases match TRBD2. The CDR3 is 16 amino acids. The trim removed 1 base at V and 4 bases at J, leaving 4 bases unmatched. The germline V gene encodes CDR1 LNHDA and CDR2 SQIVND (reference sequence).

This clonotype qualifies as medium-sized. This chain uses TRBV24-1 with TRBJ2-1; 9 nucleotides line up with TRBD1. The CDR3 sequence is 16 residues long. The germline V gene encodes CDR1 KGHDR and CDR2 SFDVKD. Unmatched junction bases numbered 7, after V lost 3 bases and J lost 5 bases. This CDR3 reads CATSDPDRGHHNEQFF. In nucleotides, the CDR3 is TGTGCCACCAGTGATCCGGACAGGGGACACCACAATGAGCAGTTCTTC.

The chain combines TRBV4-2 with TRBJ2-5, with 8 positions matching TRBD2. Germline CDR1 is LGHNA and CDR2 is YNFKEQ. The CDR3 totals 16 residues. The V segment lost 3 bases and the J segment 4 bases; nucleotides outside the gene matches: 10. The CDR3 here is CASSQTGTSSRETQYF. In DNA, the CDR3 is TGTGCCAGCAGCCAGACCGGGACTAGTTCGCGAGAGACCCAGTACTTC.

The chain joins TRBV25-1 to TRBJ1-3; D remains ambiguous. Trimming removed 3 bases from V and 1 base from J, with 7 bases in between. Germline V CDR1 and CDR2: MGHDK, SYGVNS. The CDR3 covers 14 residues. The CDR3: CASSDPPSGNTIYF. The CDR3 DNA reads TGTGCCAGCAGTGACCCCCCGTCTGGAAACACCATATATTTT. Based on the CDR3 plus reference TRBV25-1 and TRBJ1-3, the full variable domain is EADIYQTPRYLVIGTGKKITLECSQTMGHDKMYWYQQDPGMELHLIHYSYGVNSTEKGDLSSESTVSRIRTEHFPLTLESARPSHTSQYLCASSDPPSGNTIYFGEGSWLTVV.

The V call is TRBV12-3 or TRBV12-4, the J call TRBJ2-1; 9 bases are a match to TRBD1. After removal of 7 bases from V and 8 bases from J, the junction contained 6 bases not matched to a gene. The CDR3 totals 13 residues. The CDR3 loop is CASTDRGFDEQFF. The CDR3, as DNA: TGTGCCAGCACGGACAGGGGTTTCGATGAGCAGTTCTTC.

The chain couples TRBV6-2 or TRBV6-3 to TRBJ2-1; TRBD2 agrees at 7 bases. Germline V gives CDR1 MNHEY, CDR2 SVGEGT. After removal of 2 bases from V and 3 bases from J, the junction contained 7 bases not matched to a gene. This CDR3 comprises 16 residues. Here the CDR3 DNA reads TGTGCCAGCAGTTACGGCGGGGCGGGAGTCTACAATGAGCAGTTCTTC. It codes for CASSYGGAGVYNEQFF.

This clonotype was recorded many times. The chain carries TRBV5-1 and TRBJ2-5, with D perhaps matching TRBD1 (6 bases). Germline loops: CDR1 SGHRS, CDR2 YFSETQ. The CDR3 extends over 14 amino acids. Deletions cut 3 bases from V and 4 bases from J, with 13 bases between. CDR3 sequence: CASSSGQGRETQYF. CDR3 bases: TGCGCCAGCAGCTCCGGGCAGGGGAGAGAGACCCAGTACTTC. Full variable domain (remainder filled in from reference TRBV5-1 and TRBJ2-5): KAGVTQTPRYLIKTRGQQVTLSCSPISGHRSVSWYQQTPGQGLQFLFEYFSETQRNKGNFPGRFSGRQFSNSRSEMNVSTLELGDSALYLCASSSGQGRETQYFGPGTRLLVL.

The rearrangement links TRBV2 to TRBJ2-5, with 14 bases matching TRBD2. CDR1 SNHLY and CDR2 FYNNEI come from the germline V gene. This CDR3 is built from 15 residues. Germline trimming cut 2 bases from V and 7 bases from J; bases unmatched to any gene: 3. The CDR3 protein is CASSESGTSGGTQYF. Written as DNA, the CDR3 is TGTGCCAGCAGTGAATCCGGGACTAGCGGGGGGACCCAGTACTTC.

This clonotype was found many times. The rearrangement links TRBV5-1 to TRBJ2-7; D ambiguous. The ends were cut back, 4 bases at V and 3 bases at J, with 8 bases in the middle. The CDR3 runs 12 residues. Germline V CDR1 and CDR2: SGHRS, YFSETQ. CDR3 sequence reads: CASSAADYEQYF. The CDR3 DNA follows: TGCGCCAGCAGCGCGGCGGACTACGAGCAGTACTTC.

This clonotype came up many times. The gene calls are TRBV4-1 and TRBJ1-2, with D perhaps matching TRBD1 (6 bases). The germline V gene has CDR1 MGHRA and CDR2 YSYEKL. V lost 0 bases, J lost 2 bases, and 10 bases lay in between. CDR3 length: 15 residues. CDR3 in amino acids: CASSQEKTGNYGYTF. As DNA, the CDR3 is TGCGCCAGCAGCCAAGAGAAGACAGGCAACTATGGCTACACCTTC.

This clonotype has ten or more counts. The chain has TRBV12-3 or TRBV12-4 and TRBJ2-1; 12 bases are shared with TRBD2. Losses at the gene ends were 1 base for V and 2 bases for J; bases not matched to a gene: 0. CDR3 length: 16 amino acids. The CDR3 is CASSLGTSGAYNEQFF. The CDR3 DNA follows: TGTGCCAGCAGTTTAGGGACTAGCGGGGCCTACAATGAGCAGTTCTTC.

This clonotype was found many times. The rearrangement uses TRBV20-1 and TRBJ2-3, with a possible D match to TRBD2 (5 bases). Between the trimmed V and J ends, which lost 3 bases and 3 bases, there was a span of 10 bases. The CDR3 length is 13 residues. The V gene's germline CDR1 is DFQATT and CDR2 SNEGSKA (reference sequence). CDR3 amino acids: CSASGGGTDTQYF. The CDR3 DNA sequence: TGCAGTGCTAGCGGCGGAGGAACAGATACGCAGTATTTT.

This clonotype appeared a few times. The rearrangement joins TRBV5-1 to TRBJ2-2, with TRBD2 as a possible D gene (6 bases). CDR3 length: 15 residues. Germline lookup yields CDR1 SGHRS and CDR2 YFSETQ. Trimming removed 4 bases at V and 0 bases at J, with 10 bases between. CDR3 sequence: CASSNRLANTGELFF. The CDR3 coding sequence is TGCGCCAGCAGCAACCGACTAGCGAACACCGGGGAGCTGTTTTTT.

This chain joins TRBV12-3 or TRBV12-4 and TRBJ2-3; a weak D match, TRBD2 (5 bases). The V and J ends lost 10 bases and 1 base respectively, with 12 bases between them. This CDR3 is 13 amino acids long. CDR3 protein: CATRRGGTDTQYF. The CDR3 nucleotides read TGTGCCACCAGACGGGGAGGCACAGATACGCAGTATTTT.

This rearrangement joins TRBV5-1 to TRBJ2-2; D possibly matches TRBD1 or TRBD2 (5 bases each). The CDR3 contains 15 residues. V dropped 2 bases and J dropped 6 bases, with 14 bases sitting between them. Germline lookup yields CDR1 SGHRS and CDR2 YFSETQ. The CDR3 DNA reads TGCGCCAGCAGCTTTGGGGACCGTCTGGCCGGGGAGCTGTTTTTT. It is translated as CASSFGDRLAGELFF.

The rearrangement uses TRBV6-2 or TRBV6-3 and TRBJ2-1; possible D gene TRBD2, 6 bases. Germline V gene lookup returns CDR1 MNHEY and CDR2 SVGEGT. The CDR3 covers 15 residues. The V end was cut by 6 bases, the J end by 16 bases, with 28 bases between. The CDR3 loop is CASRNPRDSPSPLFF. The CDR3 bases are TGTGCCAGCAGAAACCCCCGGGACTCCCCCAGTCCGCTATTCTTC.

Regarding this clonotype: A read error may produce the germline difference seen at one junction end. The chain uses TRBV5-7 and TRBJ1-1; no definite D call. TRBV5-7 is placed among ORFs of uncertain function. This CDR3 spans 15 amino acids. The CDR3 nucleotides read TGTGCCAGCAGCTTGGCCGGCAGTGGGAACAATGAAGCTTTCTTT. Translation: CASSLAGSGNNEAFF.

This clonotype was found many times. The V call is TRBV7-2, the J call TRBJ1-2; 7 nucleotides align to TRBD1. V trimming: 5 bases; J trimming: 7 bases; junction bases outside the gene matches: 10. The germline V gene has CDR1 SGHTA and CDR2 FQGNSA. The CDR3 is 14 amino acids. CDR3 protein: CASSPRGQQRGYTF. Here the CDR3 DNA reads TGTGCCAGCAGCCCTAGGGGACAGCAGCGTGGCTACACCTTC.

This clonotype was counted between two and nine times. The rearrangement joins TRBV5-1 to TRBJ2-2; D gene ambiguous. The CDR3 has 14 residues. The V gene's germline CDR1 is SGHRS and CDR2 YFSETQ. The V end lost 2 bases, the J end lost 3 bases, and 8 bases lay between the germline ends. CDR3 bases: TGCGCCAGCAGCTTCGTCCCTGACACCGGGGAGCTGTTTTTT. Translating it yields CASSFVPDTGELFF.

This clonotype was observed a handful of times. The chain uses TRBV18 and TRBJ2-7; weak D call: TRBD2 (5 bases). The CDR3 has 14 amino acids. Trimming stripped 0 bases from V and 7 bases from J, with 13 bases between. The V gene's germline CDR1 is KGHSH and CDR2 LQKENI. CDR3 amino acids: CASSPPSGRQEQYF. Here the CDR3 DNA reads TGTGCCAGCTCACCACCGTCGGGAAGGCAAGAGCAGTACTTC.

The CDR3: CASSLVTGLDGYTF. The DNA for the CDR3 is TGTGCCAGCAGCTTAGTGACGGGGTTGGATGGCTACACCTTC. This chain joins TRBV11-3 and TRBJ1-2; the D is unclear. This CDR3 region has 14 residues. With 1 base removed from V and 6 bases from J, the gap between germline ends came to 12 bases. Germline CDR1 is SGHNT and CDR2 is YENEEA.